Sequencing of this TCR beta chain was carried out in a study of T cells in Graves' hyperthyroidism and ophthalmopathy. Germline assignment: CDR1 DFQATT and CDR2 SNEGSKA (reference sequence). J lost 0 bases, V lost 6 bases, and 10 bases had no gene match. The CDR3 loop spans 16 amino acids. Study-level findings and limits: Before onset, ophthalmopathy was predicted by the model a median roughly 6.4 months earlier. Among clonotypes expanded in thyroid above 0.001, most were also found in blood.

From roughly 10 ml of fresh peripheral blood, PBMCs were isolated. From RNA transcripts, TCR beta CDR3 regions were amplified. The HTBI primer set was used in a first-round RT-PCR of the TCR CDR3. Using its own MiXCR run on the multiplex PCR reads, TCRdb lists one record per CDR3 protein. The sample holds around 340,000 distinct CDR3 sequences, roughly 20% seen once. In its sample, this clonotype was seen many times. Its antigen is not known. The sequencing sample was made of blood. This TCR was sampled from a woman in her thirties or forties with Graves' ophthalmopathy. The chain employs TRBV20-1 and TRBJ2-5, with 10 bases identical to TRBD1. This chain's CDR3 is CSAQNAGQGHQETQYF. The CDR3 DNA sequence: TGCAGTGCCCAAAACGCGGGACAGGGGCACCAAGAGACCCAGTACTTC.